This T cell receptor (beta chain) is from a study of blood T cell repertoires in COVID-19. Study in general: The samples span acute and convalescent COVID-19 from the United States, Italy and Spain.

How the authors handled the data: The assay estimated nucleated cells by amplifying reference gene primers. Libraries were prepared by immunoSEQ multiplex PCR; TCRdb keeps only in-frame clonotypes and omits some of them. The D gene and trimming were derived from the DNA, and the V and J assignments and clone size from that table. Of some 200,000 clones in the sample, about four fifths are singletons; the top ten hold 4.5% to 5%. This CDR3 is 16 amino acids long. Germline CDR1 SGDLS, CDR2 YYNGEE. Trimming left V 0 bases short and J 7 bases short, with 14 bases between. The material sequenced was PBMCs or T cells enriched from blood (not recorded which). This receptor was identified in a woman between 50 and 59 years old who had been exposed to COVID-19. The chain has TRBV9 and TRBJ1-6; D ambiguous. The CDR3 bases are TGTGCCAGCAGCGTAGGCGGGAGGATTGAGAATTCACCCCTCCACTTT. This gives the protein CASSVGGRIENSPLHF.